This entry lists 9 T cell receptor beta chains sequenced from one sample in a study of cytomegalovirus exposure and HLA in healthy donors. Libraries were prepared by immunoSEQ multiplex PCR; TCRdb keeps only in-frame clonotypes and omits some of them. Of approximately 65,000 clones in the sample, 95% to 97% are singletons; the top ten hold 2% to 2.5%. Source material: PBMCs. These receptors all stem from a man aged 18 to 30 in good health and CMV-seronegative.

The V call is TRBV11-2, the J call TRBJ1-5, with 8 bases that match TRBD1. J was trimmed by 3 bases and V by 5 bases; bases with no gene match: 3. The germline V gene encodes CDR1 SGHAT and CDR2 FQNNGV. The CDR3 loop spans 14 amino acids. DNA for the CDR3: TGTGCCAGCAGCCCGACAGGGGACAATCAGCCCCAGCATTTT. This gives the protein CASSPTGDNQPQHF.

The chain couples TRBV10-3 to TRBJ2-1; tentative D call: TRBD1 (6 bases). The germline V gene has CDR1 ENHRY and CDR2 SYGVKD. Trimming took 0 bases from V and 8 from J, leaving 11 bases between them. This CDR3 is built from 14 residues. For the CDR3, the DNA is TGTGCCATCAGTGAGTCACAGGGATTTGATGAGCAGTTCTTC. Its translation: CAISESQGFDEQFF.

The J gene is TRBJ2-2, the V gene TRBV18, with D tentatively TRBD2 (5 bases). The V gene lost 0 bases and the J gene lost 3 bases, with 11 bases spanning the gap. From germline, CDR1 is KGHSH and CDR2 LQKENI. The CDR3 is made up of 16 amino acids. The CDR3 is CASSPPSGVDTGELFF. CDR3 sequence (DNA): TGTGCCAGCTCACCACCGAGCGGAGTGGACACCGGGGAGCTGTTTTTT. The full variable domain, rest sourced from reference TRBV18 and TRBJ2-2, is NAGVMQNPRHLVRRRGQEARLRCSPMKGHSHVYWYRQLPEEGLKFMVYLQKENIIDESGMPKERFSAEFPKEGPSILRIQQVVRGDSAAYFCASSPPSGVDTGELFFGEGSRLTVL.

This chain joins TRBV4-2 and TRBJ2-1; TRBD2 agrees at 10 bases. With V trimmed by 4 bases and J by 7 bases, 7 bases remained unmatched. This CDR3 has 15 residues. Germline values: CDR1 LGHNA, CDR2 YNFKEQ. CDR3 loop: CASSPEAGGPNEQFF. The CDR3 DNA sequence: TGTGCCAGCAGCCCCGAAGCGGGAGGGCCAAATGAGCAGTTCTTC.

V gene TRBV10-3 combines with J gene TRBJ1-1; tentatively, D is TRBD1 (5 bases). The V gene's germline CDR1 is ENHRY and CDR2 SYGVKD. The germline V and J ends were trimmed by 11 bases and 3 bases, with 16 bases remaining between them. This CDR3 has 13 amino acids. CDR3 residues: CASGRAPDTEAFF. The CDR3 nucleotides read TGTGCCTCAGGGAGGGCACCCGACACTGAAGCTTTCTTT.

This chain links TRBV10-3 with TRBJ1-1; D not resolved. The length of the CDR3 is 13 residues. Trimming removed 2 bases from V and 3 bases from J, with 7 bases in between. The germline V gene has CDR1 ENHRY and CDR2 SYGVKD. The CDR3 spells CAISEEQDTEAFF. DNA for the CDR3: TGTGCCATCAGTGAGGAGCAGGACACTGAAGCTTTCTTT.

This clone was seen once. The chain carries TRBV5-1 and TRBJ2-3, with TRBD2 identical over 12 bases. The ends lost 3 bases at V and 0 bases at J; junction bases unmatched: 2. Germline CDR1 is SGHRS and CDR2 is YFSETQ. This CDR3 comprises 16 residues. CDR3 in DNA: TGCGCCAGCAGCTACGGGACTAGCGGGAGCACAGATACGCAGTATTTT. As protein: CASSYGTSGSTDTQYF.

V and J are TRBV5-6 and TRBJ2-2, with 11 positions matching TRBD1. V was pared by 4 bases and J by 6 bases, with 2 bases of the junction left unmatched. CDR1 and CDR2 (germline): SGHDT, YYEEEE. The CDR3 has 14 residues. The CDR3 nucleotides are TGTGCCAGCAGCCGGACAGGGGGCTCCGGGGAGCTGTTTTTT. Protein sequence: CASSRTGGSGELFF.

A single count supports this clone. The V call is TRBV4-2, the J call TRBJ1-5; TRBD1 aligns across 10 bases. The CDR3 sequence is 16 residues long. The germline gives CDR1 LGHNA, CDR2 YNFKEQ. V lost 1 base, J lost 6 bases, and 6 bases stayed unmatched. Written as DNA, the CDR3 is TGTGCCAGCAGCCAAGTCGGACAGGGGGAAATTCAGCCCCAGCATTTT. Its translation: CASSQVGQGEIQPQHF.